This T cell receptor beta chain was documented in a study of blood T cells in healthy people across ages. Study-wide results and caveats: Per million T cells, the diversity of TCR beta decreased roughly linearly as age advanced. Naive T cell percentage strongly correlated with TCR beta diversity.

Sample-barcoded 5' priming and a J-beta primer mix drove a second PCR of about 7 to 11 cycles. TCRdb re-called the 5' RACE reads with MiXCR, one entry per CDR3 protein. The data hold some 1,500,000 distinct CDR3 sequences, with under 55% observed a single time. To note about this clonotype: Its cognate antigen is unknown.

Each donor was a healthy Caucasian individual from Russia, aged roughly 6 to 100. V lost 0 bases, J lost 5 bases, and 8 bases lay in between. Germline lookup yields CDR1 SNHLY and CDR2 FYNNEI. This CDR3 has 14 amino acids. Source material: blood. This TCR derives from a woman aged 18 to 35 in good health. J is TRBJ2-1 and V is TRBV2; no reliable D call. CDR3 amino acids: CASSEALRNNEQFF. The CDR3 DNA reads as TGTGCCAGCAGTGAAGCTCTGAGGAACAATGAGCAGTTCTTC.